The 28 T cell receptor beta chains below come from one sample, sequenced in a study of cytomegalovirus exposure and HLA in healthy donors. 60 Vbeta and 13 Jbeta primers were used in PCR. Only in-frame clones appear in the TCRdb table, and some are missing; sequencing was by immunoSEQ multiplex PCR. The table includes around 140,000 clones, around 78% detected once. What was sequenced was PBMCs. The receptor source for this set is a woman aged 18-35 years in good health and CMV-seronegative.

The chain couples TRBV6-6 to TRBJ2-1, with 7 bases lining up with TRBD1. CDR1 MNHNY and CDR2 SVGAGI come from the germline V gene (reference sequence). J gave up 5 bases and V 2 bases, and 3 bases lay outside the gene matches. The CDR3 length is 14 residues. CDR3 sequence: CASSYLGQDNEQFF. CDR3 nucleotide sequence: TGTGCCAGCAGTTACCTAGGACAGGACAATGAGCAGTTCTTC.

This chain joins TRBV14 and TRBJ2-7; a possible D gene is TRBD1 (6 bases). Germline V gene lookup returns CDR1 SGHDN and CDR2 FVKESK. This CDR3 spans 13 amino acids. V gave up 6 bases and J gave up 3 bases, with 12 bases separating them. DNA for the CDR3: TGTGCCAGCAGTCCCAGGGACATCTACGAGCAGTACTTC. It specifies CASSPRDIYEQYF.

The V and J genes are TRBV6-5 and TRBJ1-4; the D gene is possibly TRBD1 (5 bases). Germline loops: CDR1 MNHEY, CDR2 SVGAGI. Deletions cut 5 bases from V and 7 bases from J, with 17 bases between. CDR3 size: 15 residues. CDR3 in amino acids: CASSRGTGRREKLFF. CDR3 nucleotide sequence: TGTGCCAGCAGTCGGGGGACCGGGCGGCGTGAAAAACTGTTTTTT.

This clone was found a few times. The chain uses TRBV15 and TRBJ1-1, with 8 bases aligning to TRBD1. The CDR3 extends over 15 amino acids. The V segment lost 3 bases and the J segment 1 base; nucleotides outside the gene matches: 4. CDR1 is LNHNV and CDR2 is YYDKDF in the germline V gene (reference sequence). In DNA, the CDR3 is TGTGCCACCAGCAGCCCCGACAGGGGGAACACTGAAGCTTTCTTT. This encodes CATSSPDRGNTEAFF.

In this sample, this clone turned up a few times. The V and J genes are TRBV1 and TRBJ1-2; the table assigns TRBD1, which was not confirmed against the DNA. TRBV1 corresponds to a pseudogene. The CDR3 consists of 14 residues. The CDR3 DNA follows: TGCACCAGCAGCACCGGACAGGGTAACTATGGCTACACCTTC. It yields the protein CTSSTGQGNYGYTF.

The CDR3 spells CASSRSGGSSYNEQFF. In DNA, the CDR3 is TGCGCCAGCAGCCGTAGCGGGGGGAGCTCCTACAATGAGCAGTTCTTC. The V gene is TRBV4-1, the J gene TRBJ2-1; 10 nucleotides agree with TRBD2. With V trimmed by 4 bases and J by 0 bases, 3 bases remained unmatched. Germline loops: CDR1 MGHRA, CDR2 YSYEKL. The CDR3 is made up of 16 amino acids.

This chain connects TRBV7-6 to TRBJ1-1; D gene ambiguous. CDR3 length equals 13 residues. Germline V gene sequence: CDR1 SGHVS, CDR2 FNYEAQ. Deletions cut 8 bases from V and 0 bases from J, with 10 bases between. CDR3 in amino acids: CASGRIMNTEAFF. The CDR3 DNA sequence: TGTGCCAGCGGCAGAATTATGAACACTGAAGCTTTCTTT.

The V call is TRBV9, the J call TRBJ1-1, with D hard to call. From germline, CDR1 is SGDLS and CDR2 YYNGEE. The CDR3 length is 15 residues. V was pared by 4 bases and J by 3 bases, with 16 bases between. CDR3 region: CASSHLQPKDTEAFF. The CDR3 bases are TGTGCCAGCAGCCACTTACAGCCAAAGGACACTGAAGCTTTCTTT. Together with reference TRBV9 and TRBJ1-1, the CDR3 gives the full variable domain: DSGVTQTPKHLITATGQRVTLRCSPRSGDLSVYWYQQSLDQGLQFLIQYYNGEERAKGNILERFSAQQFPDLHSELNLSSLELGDSALYFCASSHLQPKDTEAFFGQGTRLTVV.

This rearrangement joins TRBV6-4 to TRBJ1-2, with a tentative D call TRBD1 (5 bases). V was cut by 6 bases and J by 1 base, with 9 bases left in between. This CDR3 is 13 amino acids long. CDR1 and CDR2 (germline): MRHNA, SNTAGT. The DNA for the CDR3 is TGTGCCAGCAGGTCAGACAGTAACTATGGCTACACCTTC. Its protein is CASRSDSNYGYTF.

The chain recombines TRBV18 with TRBJ1-3; no definite D call. The V end was cut by 1 base, the J end by 1 base, with 17 bases between. Germline CDR1 reads KGHSH; CDR2 reads LQKENI. The CDR3 contains 18 residues. CDR3 nucleotides: TGTGCCAGCTCACCACAACGATACGGGAAAAGGTCTGGAAACACCATATATTTT. Translated, it gives CASSPQRYGKRSGNTIYF.

This clone was counted between two and nine times. The chain couples TRBV30 to TRBJ1-1, with 8 bases lining up with TRBD1. V gave up 6 bases and J gave up 6 bases; unmatched junction bases: 12. In germline, CDR1 is GTSNPN, CDR2 SVGIG (reference sequence). This CDR3 region has 14 residues. The CDR3 DNA follows: TGTGCCTGTCCTACACAGGGGGTTTTTGCTGAAGCTTTCTTT. Its translation is CACPTQGVFAEAFF.

The CDR3 bases are TGCGCCAGCAGCTTGGTCGCGGGACGGCACCGCTCTGGGGCCAACGTCCTGACTTTC. Its translation: CASSLVAGRHRSGANVLTF. The gene calls are TRBV5-1 and TRBJ2-6; D is perhaps TRBD2 (6 bases). Germline V gene sequence: CDR1 SGHRS, CDR2 YFSETQ. The V end was cut by 0 bases, the J end by 0 bases, with 16 bases between. This CDR3 comprises 19 residues.

The V gene is TRBV6-6, the J gene TRBJ2-7; tentative D call: TRBD2 (6 bases). V shed 3 bases and J shed 6 bases, with 12 bases lying between them. Germline lookup yields CDR1 MNHNY and CDR2 SVGAGI (reference sequence). This CDR3 contains 13 residues. CDR3 coding DNA: TGTGCCAGCAGTTATCTCCGGGAGCTCGAGCAGTACTTC. Its protein product is CASSYLRELEQYF.

The rearrangement uses TRBV9 and TRBJ2-1; TRBD2 matches at 7 bases. The germline V gene has CDR1 SGDLS and CDR2 YYNGEE. V lost 0 bases, J lost 9 bases, and 3 bases stayed unmatched. This CDR3 is 13 amino acids long. DNA for the CDR3: TGTGCCAGCAGCGTAGAACTAGCGAGTGAGCAGTTCTTC. Translating it yields CASSVELASEQFF.

This clone was found a few times. V and J are TRBV30 and TRBJ2-1, with D tentatively TRBD2 (6 bases). The CDR3 totals 13 residues. Deletions cut 3 bases from V and 4 bases from J, with 10 bases between. Germline values: CDR1 GTSNPN, CDR2 SVGIG (reference sequence). CDR3: CAWSLSGYNEQFF. The CDR3 DNA reads as TGTGCCTGGAGCCTTAGCGGTTACAATGAGCAGTTCTTC.

V is TRBV4-2 and J is TRBJ2-5; a weak D match, TRBD2 (5 bases). V lost 4 bases and J lost 1, with 19 bases in between. The CDR3 spans 17 residues. Germline lookup yields CDR1 LGHNA and CDR2 YNFKEQ. For the CDR3, the DNA is TGTGCCAGCAGCCCAGTCGAGGCTAGCAGACGCCAAGAGACCCAGTACTTC. It codes for CASSPVEASRRQETQYF.

This clone was detected once. As DNA, the CDR3 is TGTGCCAGCAGCTTGGCCAGGGCGAACACTGAAGCTTTCTTT. It is translated as CASSLARANTEAFF. The chain has TRBV5-4 and TRBJ1-1; tentatively, D is TRBD1 (5 bases). This CDR3 region has 14 residues. Germline CDR1 SGHNT, CDR2 YYREEE (reference sequence). The ends were cut back, 0 bases at V and 1 base at J, with 7 bases in the middle.

The rearrangement links TRBV1 to TRBJ2-7; the listed D gene, TRBD1, was not tested against the DNA. TRBV1 has pseudogene status. The CDR3 sequence is 17 residues long. CDR3 protein: CTNRLDRGRFWCYEQYF. The CDR3 region has the DNA TGCACCAACAGATTGGACAGGGGACGGTTTTGGTGCTACGAGCAGTACTTC.

This clone was detected once. CDR3 nucleotide sequence: TGTGCCAGCAGTACCCTTGGTCGAGATAACACTGAAGCTTTCTTT. This gives the protein CASSTLGRDNTEAFF. The rearrangement uses TRBV5-6 and TRBJ1-1; D not resolved. The germline gives CDR1 SGHDT, CDR2 YYEEEE. V was cut by 5 bases and J by 2 bases, with 16 bases left in between. The CDR3 runs 15 residues.

The chain employs TRBV21-1 and TRBJ2-5; the table's D call, TRBD2, has no DNA check behind it. TRBV21-1 is assigned pseudogene status. CDR3 size: 16 residues. The CDR3 protein is CASSVSGGRDGETQYF. The DNA of the CDR3 is TGTGCCAGCAGCGTTTCGGGGGGGCGGGACGGAGAGACCCAGTACTTC.

J is TRBJ2-3 and V is TRBV7-7; 10 bases are a match to TRBD2. This CDR3 is 15 amino acids long. Unmatched junction bases numbered 4, after V lost 5 bases and J lost 2 bases. The germline V gene encodes CDR1 SSHAT and CDR2 FNYEAQ (reference sequence). DNA for the CDR3: TGTGCCAGCAGCCGTGGACTAGCGGCCACAGATACGCAGTATTTT. Protein product: CASSRGLAATDTQYF.

The rearrangement uses TRBV5-1 and TRBJ1-5; D call uncertain. Between the trimmed V and J ends, which lost 0 bases and 0 bases, there was a span of 7 bases. Looked up from germline, CDR1 is SGHRS and CDR2 is YFSETQ. There are 15 residues in the CDR3. The CDR3 loop reads CASSLDPYSNQPQHF. In DNA, the CDR3 is TGCGCCAGCAGCTTGGACCCCTATAGCAATCAGCCCCAGCATTTT. The full variable domain, with the rest looked up from reference TRBV5-1 and TRBJ1-5, is KAGVTQTPRYLIKTRGQQVTLSCSPISGHRSVSWYQQTPGQGLQFLFEYFSETQRNKGNFPGRFSGRQFSNSRSEMNVSTLELGDSALYLCASSLDPYSNQPQHFGDGTRLSIL.

The gene calls are TRBV5-1 and TRBJ1-4; 9 bases are shared with TRBD1. The CDR3 runs to 17 residues. The V gene end was trimmed by 2 bases and the J gene end by 7 bases; junction bases not matched to a gene: 12. Germline CDR1 SGHRS, CDR2 YFSETQ. CDR3 in amino acids: CASSLGQGLVGSEKLFF. As DNA, the CDR3 is TGCGCCAGCAGCTTAGGACAGGGGCTAGTCGGGAGTGAAAAACTGTTTTTT.

This sequence joins TRBV10-1 and TRBJ1-2; TRBD1 matches 10 bases. V dropped 7 bases and J dropped 7; count of bases not matched to a gene: 9. The germline V gene encodes CDR1 WNHNN and CDR2 SYGVQD (reference sequence). The CDR3 is made up of 14 amino acids. CDR3 loop: CASTSGDRGPGYTF. The CDR3 nucleotides are TGCGCCAGCACTTCCGGAGACAGGGGGCCTGGCTACACCTTC.

The chain combines TRBV6-1 with TRBJ1-2; the D is unclear. V was clipped by 4 bases and J by 8 bases, with 8 bases between them. Per the germline V gene, CDR1 is MNHNS and CDR2 is SASEGT. The CDR3 is 11 residues long. The CDR3 is CASSAGSGYTF. The DNA for the CDR3 is TGTGCCAGCAGTGCCGGGAGCGGCTACACCTTC.

This clone appeared once. The V gene is TRBV5-4, the J gene TRBJ2-3, with 10 nucleotides matching TRBD2. CDR3 length: 15 residues. The trim removed 1 base at V and 8 bases at J, leaving 7 bases unmatched. CDR1 is SGHNT and CDR2 is YYREEE in the germline V gene (reference sequence). CDR3 sequence (DNA): TGTGCCAGCAGCTTGCTAGCGGGGGAACGGGTTACGCAGTATTTT. As protein: CASSLLAGERVTQYF.

This rearrangement joins TRBV27 to TRBJ2-1; TRBD2 agrees at 9 bases. Germline CDR1 reads MNHEY; CDR2 reads SMNVEV (reference sequence). Trimming removed 5 bases from V and 3 bases from J; junction bases left unmatched: 8. The CDR3 runs to 16 residues. Here the CDR3 reads CASSRRLADNYNEQFF. CDR3 bases: TGTGCCAGCAGTCGCAGACTAGCGGATAACTACAATGAGCAGTTCTTC.

The CDR3 coding sequence is TGTGCCAGCAGCTTAGCCTCCGGGACAGGGCTCCAAGAGACCCAGTACTTC. Protein: CASSLASGTGLQETQYF. This rearrangement joins TRBV7-9 to TRBJ2-5; TRBD1 matches 9 bases. CDR1 is SEHNR and CDR2 is FQNEAQ in the germline V gene (reference sequence). V shed 0 bases, J shed 1 base, and the junction held 6 bases outside the gene matches. This CDR3 comprises 17 residues.